The 12 T cell receptor beta chains reported below all come from one sample, sequenced in a study of T cell changes during pregnancy in multiple sclerosis. TCRdb's table, derived via immunoSEQ multiplex PCR, lists solely in-frame clones and lacks some. The sample holds roughly 30,000 clones; over 75% are singletons and the top ten take over 3.5%. The material was CD8+ T cells from peripheral blood mononuclear cells, obtained in the second trimester of pregnancy. These receptors all stem from a female donor with multiple sclerosis, enrolled in a pregnancy study.

This clone is a singleton in its sample. V usage is TRBV11-2 and J usage is TRBJ2-3, with D unclear. The germline V gene encodes CDR1 SGHAT and CDR2 FQNNGV. The V end was cut by 1 base, the J end by 0 bases, with 11 bases between. The CDR3 totals 16 residues. CDR3 region: CASSLVSGGSTDTQYF. CDR3 nucleotide sequence: TGTGCCAGCAGCTTAGTAAGTGGCGGAAGCACAGATACGCAGTATTTT.

The rearrangement uses TRBV4-1 and TRBJ1-5; 9 nucleotides line up with TRBD1. The junction had 12 bases not matched to a gene; V was cut back by 3 bases and J by 3 bases. The CDR3 totals 18 residues. CDR1 is MGHRA and CDR2 is YSYEKL in the germline V gene. CDR3 region: CASSHPGQGFFNNQPQHF. CDR3 nucleotides: TGCGCCAGCAGCCACCCGGGACAGGGTTTCTTTAACAATCAGCCCCAGCATTTT.

In this sample, this clone turned up once. The gene calls are TRBV6-5 and TRBJ2-1; a weak D match, TRBD2 (6 bases). V was clipped by 6 bases and J by 4 bases, with 16 bases between them. The CDR3 has 15 amino acids. CDR1 is MNHEY and CDR2 is SVGAGI in the germline V gene. The CDR3 loop is CASSLTGELYNEQFF. DNA of the CDR3: TGTGCCAGCAGCCTCACGGGGGAGCTTTACAATGAGCAGTTCTTC.

This chain links TRBV2 with TRBJ2-7; 11 nucleotides line up with TRBD1. Germline V CDR1 and CDR2: SNHLY, FYNNEI. The V and J ends lost 3 bases and 3 bases, in that order; junction bases with no gene match: 1. CDR3 length: 14 amino acids. CDR3 coding DNA: TGTGCCAGCAGTGAGGACAGGGGGCTCTACGAGCAGTACTTC. Residues: CASSEDRGLYEQYF.

The J gene is TRBJ1-2, the V gene TRBV9; 8 bases match TRBD1. CDR1 is SGDLS, CDR2 YYNGEE, per germline. This CDR3 is built from 14 residues. The junction had 10 bases not matched to a gene; V was cut back by 4 bases and J by 8 bases. The CDR3 is CASSITGGQRGYTF. The CDR3 DNA sequence: TGTGCCAGCAGCATAACAGGGGGTCAACGGGGCTACACCTTC.

The chain couples TRBV5-4 to TRBJ1-2; 7 bases are shared with TRBD1. This CDR3 is 15 amino acids long. CDR1 and CDR2 from the germline V gene are SGHNT and YYREEE (reference sequence). V gave up 0 bases and J gave up 2 bases; unmatched junction bases: 4. CDR3 coding DNA: TGTGCCAGCAGCTTGGGGGCAGGGGGGAACTATGGCTACACCTTC. It specifies CASSLGAGGNYGYTF.

The rearrangement joins TRBV2 to TRBJ1-2, with D unresolved. The CDR3 is 14 residues long. V shed 4 bases and J shed 3 bases, with 12 bases lying between them. CDR1 and CDR2 (germline): SNHLY, FYNNEI. DNA for the CDR3: TGTGCCAGCAGTGGGAGGGTCCAGCACTATGGCTACACCTTC. Amino acids: CASSGRVQHYGYTF.

V is TRBV12-2 and J is TRBJ2-7; the D segment call TRBD1 is taken from the table without a DNA check. TRBV12-2 corresponds to a pseudogene. The CDR3 totals 18 residues. CDR3 residues: CASRLQNRQGFSVREQYF. The CDR3 bases are TGTGCAAGTCGCTTACAAAACCGACAGGGGTTTAGTGTACGCGAGCAGTACTTC.

J is TRBJ2-4 and V is TRBV4-3; 7 bases match TRBD2. CDR3 size: 14 residues. Germline trimming cut 4 bases from V and 3 bases from J; bases unmatched to any gene: 3. Germline lookup yields CDR1 LGHNA and CDR2 YSLEER. CDR3 residues: CASSPREGKNIQYF. DNA for the CDR3: TGCGCCAGCAGCCCTAGGGAGGGCAAAAACATTCAGTACTTC.

V gene TRBV6-5 combines with J gene TRBJ2-7, with TRBD2 matching 12 bases. The ends lost 7 bases at V and 4 bases at J; junction bases unmatched: 8. Germline CDR1 is MNHEY and CDR2 is SVGAGI. The CDR3 extends over 15 amino acids. The CDR3 here is CASKFSTSGSYEQYF. CDR3 sequence (DNA): TGTGCCAGCAAATTCTCGACTAGCGGGAGTTACGAGCAGTACTTC.

V usage is TRBV28 and J usage is TRBJ1-4, with 9 bases that match TRBD1. The germline gives CDR1 MDHEN, CDR2 SYDVKM. The trim removed 6 bases at V and 6 bases at J, leaving 8 bases unmatched. The CDR3 has 15 residues. Here the CDR3 DNA reads TGTGCCAGCAGGCCCCACAGGGGGCTAGATGAAAAACTGTTTTTT. Amino acids: CASRPHRGLDEKLFF.

The CDR3, as DNA: TGTGCCAGCGGGACTTGGAGCGGGAGGGCCTACAATGAGCAGTTCTTC. Amino acids: CASGTWSGRAYNEQFF. The chain joins TRBV28 to TRBJ2-1, with 10 bases fitting TRBD2. The CDR3 is 16 residues long. Per germline, CDR1 MDHEN and CDR2 SYDVKM. Trimming cost V 8 bases and J 2 bases; bases outside gene matches: 9.